These 20 T cell receptor beta chains were sequenced from one sample in a study of cytomegalovirus exposure and HLA in healthy donors. Libraries were prepared by immunoSEQ multiplex PCR; TCRdb keeps only in-frame clonotypes and omits some of them. The sample lists 130,000 to 150,000 clones, nearly 90% seen once, with about 9.9% in the top ten. Sequencing was done on a sample of PBMCs. The source is a woman between 18 and 29 years old in good health and CMV-seropositive.

Concerning this clone: Germline and junction disagree at one end, which may indicate a read error. This chain joins TRBV5-6 and TRBJ1-1; D perhaps matches TRBD1 (6 bases). This CDR3 has 12 amino acids. Germline CDR1 and CDR2: SGHDT and YYEEEE. CDR3 in amino acids: CASSLASGGIVF. CDR3 sequence (DNA): TGTGCCAGCAGCTTGGCCAGCGGGGGCATAGTATTT. The full variable domain, with the rest looked up from reference TRBV5-6 and TRBJ1-1, is DAGVTQSPTHLIKTRGQQVTLRCSPKSGHDTVSWYQQALGQGPQFIFQYYEEEERQRGNFPDRFSGHQFPNYSSELNVNALLLGDSALYLCASSLASGGIVFGQGTRLTVV.

The rearrangement uses TRBV30 and TRBJ2-4; TRBD1 aligns across 10 bases. This CDR3 region has 14 residues. The J segment lost 8 bases and the V segment lost 4 bases, leaving 8 bases of the junction unmatched. Germline assignment: CDR1 GTSNPN and CDR2 SVGIG (reference sequence). The CDR3 DNA reads as TGTGCCTGGAACCCGACAGGGGGCGAATACATTCAGTACTTC. Encoded protein: CAWNPTGGEYIQYF.

This clone was counted ten times or more. The V gene is TRBV7-6, the J gene TRBJ2-1; 9 bases align to TRBD1. The CDR3 covers 15 residues. V lost 4 bases and J lost 4; bases outside the gene matches: 5. Germline V CDR1 and CDR2: SGHVS, FNYEAQ. CDR3 coding DNA: TGTGCCAGCAGCTCCGGGACAGGGCCATACAATGAGCAGTTCTTC. This translates into CASSSGTGPYNEQFF.

J is TRBJ2-7 and V is TRBV30; D gene uncertain. The germline V gene has CDR1 GTSNPN and CDR2 SVGIG (reference sequence). This CDR3 spans 14 amino acids. Trimming took 3 bases from V and 2 from J, leaving 14 bases between them. CDR3 region: CAWSLGTVPYEQYF. CDR3 nucleotides: TGTGCCTGGAGCCTCGGTACAGTCCCCTACGAGCAGTACTTC.

This clone was found once. The chain links TRBV10-1 to TRBJ2-7, with 9 bases fitting TRBD2. The CDR3 totals 15 residues. The trim removed 3 bases at V and 0 bases at J, leaving 3 bases unmatched. CDR1 and CDR2 from the germline V gene are WNHNN and SYGVQD (reference sequence). The CDR3 DNA reads TGCGCCAGCAGTGATTTTAGCGGGAGCTCCTACGAGCAGTACTTC. Amino acids: CASSDFSGSSYEQYF.

V and J are TRBV6-1 and TRBJ1-5, with a possible D match to TRBD1 (5 bases). CDR3 length: 14 residues. Germline V gives CDR1 MNHNS, CDR2 SASEGT. V was shortened by 6 bases and J by 5 bases, with 14 bases between the two germline ends. CDR3 in DNA: TGTGCCAGCAGGGGGATGGACATGGATCAGCCCCAGCATTTT. Protein product: CASRGMDMDQPQHF.

The chain combines TRBV4-1 with TRBJ1-5; TRBD1 matches at 9 bases. There are 15 residues in the CDR3. Germline CDR1 and CDR2: MGHRA and YSYEKL. Trimming took 1 base from V and 7 from J; bases not matched to a gene: 5. The CDR3 region has the DNA TGCGCCAGCAGCCAAGGGGGACAGGGTTTCCAGCCCCAGCATTTT. Its protein is CASSQGGQGFQPQHF.

V and J are TRBV7-9 and TRBJ2-5, with 14 bases aligning to TRBD2. V trimming: 3 bases; J trimming: 0 bases; junction bases outside the gene matches: 6. The CDR3 runs to 18 residues. Germline V gene data show CDR1 as SEHNR and CDR2 as FQNEAQ (reference sequence). CDR3 DNA: TGTGCCAGCAGCTTCGGACTAGCGGGGGGCCTAGACCAAGAGACCCAGTACTTC. Translating it yields CASSFGLAGGLDQETQYF.

CDR3 coding DNA: TGTGCCAGCAGCTTAACTAGCGGGGGGACGTACGAGCAGTACTTC. Its protein is CASSLTSGGTYEQYF. V and J are TRBV7-8 and TRBJ2-7, with 12 bases aligning to TRBD2. The CDR3 covers 15 residues. In germline, CDR1 is SGHVS, CDR2 FQNEAQ. With V trimmed by 2 bases and J by 4 bases, 3 bases remained unmatched.

V usage is TRBV19 and J usage is TRBJ2-5; 7 bases are a match to TRBD1. Germline V gives CDR1 LNHDA, CDR2 SQIVND (reference sequence). Trimming took 5 bases from V and 4 from J; bases not matched to a gene: 4. This CDR3 spans 13 amino acids. The CDR3 spells CASSARQGETQYF. The CDR3 DNA reads as TGTGCCAGTAGTGCCCGACAGGGAGAGACCCAGTACTTC.

The CDR3 DNA follows: TGTGCCAGCAGCTTTGGACAGGGAGGTCGCTATAATTCACCCCTCCACTTT. This translates into CASSFGQGGRYNSPLHF. This chain joins TRBV9 and TRBJ1-6, with 8 bases fitting TRBD1. The V gene's germline CDR1 is SGDLS and CDR2 YYNGEE. The trim removed 4 bases at V and 3 bases at J, leaving 9 bases unmatched. The CDR3 sequence is 17 residues long. The whole variable domain, remainder taken from reference TRBV9 and TRBJ1-6, is DSGVTQTPKHLITATGQRVTLRCSPRSGDLSVYWYQQSLDQGLQFLIQYYNGEERAKGNILERFSAQQFPDLHSELNLSSLELGDSALYFCASSFGQGGRYNSPLHFGNGTRLTVT.

The rearrangement joins TRBV12-5 to TRBJ2-7; weak D call: TRBD1 (5 bases). In germline, CDR1 is LGHNT, CDR2 FRNRAP. CDR3 length equals 14 residues. Trimming pared 5 bases from V and 13 bases from J, leaving 24 bases between. The CDR3 nucleotides are TGTGCTAGTGGTCTGAGTACACAGGCGGCGTTCGGATACTTC. Translated: CASGLSTQAAFGYF.

This clone was recorded only once. This chain uses TRBV6-1 with TRBJ2-1; possibly TRBD2 for D (6 bases). The germline CDR1 and CDR2 sequences are MNHNS and SASEGT. The V end was cut by 4 bases, the J end by 2 bases, with 18 bases between. The CDR3 runs to 17 residues. The CDR3 DNA sequence: TGTGCCAGCAGTGCCTCCCTTAGCGGAGCTACCTACAATGAGCAGTTCTTC. Encoded protein: CASSASLSGATYNEQFF.

The genes are TRBV7-9 and TRBJ1-2; D is unresolved. Trimming cost V 3 bases and J 0 bases, with 14 bases left between them. CDR3 size: 16 residues. Germline loops: CDR1 SEHNR, CDR2 FQNEAQ (reference sequence). The CDR3 here is CASSFSLWETNYGYTF. CDR3 nucleotide sequence: TGTGCCAGCAGCTTCAGTTTATGGGAGACTAACTATGGCTACACCTTC.

This CDR3 reads CASSTQGNTEAFF. DNA for the CDR3: TGTGCCAGCAGTACTCAGGGGAACACTGAAGCTTTCTTT. V gene TRBV9 combines with J gene TRBJ1-1, with D possibly matching TRBD1 (5 bases). The CDR3 extends over 13 amino acids. Germline V gives CDR1 SGDLS, CDR2 YYNGEE. V lost 5 bases and J 1 base, leaving 9 bases between the germline ends. The complete variable domain, with remaining parts taken from reference TRBV9 and TRBJ1-1, reads DSGVTQTPKHLITATGQRVTLRCSPRSGDLSVYWYQQSLDQGLQFLIQYYNGEERAKGNILERFSAQQFPDLHSELNLSSLELGDSALYFCASSTQGNTEAFFGQGTRLTVV.

The genes are TRBV30 and TRBJ1-5, with a possible D match to TRBD1 (5 bases). The germline V gene encodes CDR1 GTSNPN and CDR2 SVGIG (reference sequence). Trimming shortened V by 4 bases and J by 0 bases, and 13 bases separated the two germline ends. The length of the CDR3 is 15 residues. The CDR3 DNA reads TGTGCCTGGAATGTGGGCAGGGCTAGCAATCAGCCCCAGCATTTT. Protein product: CAWNVGRASNQPQHF.

For this clone: The same CDR3 is also encoded by other DNA sequences in this sample. The DNA of the CDR3 is TGTGCCACCGGACGGGGGATCTCCTACGAGCAGTACTTC. Amino acid sequence: CATGRGISYEQYF. The rearrangement joins TRBV15 to TRBJ2-7; tentatively, D is TRBD2 (6 bases). Germline lookup yields CDR1 LNHNV and CDR2 YYDKDF (reference sequence). The CDR3 spans 13 residues. The V and J ends lost 8 bases and 0 bases respectively, with 11 bases between them.

This chain uses TRBV10-3 with TRBJ2-1; D call uncertain. The V gene's germline CDR1 is ENHRY and CDR2 SYGVKD. V lost 0 bases and J lost 2, with 8 bases in between. The CDR3 is made up of 15 amino acids. CDR3: CAISESNGAYNEQFF. The CDR3 DNA reads as TGTGCCATCAGTGAGTCGAACGGAGCCTACAATGAGCAGTTCTTC.

The gene calls are TRBV9 and TRBJ2-6, with TRBD2 matching 7 bases. This CDR3 is built from 18 residues. Trimming cost V 0 bases and J 0 bases; bases outside gene matches: 6. Germline CDR1 is SGDLS and CDR2 is YYNGEE. The CDR3 reads CASSVAKGLISGANVLTF. The CDR3 DNA follows: TGTGCCAGCAGCGTAGCTAAGGGACTAATCTCTGGGGCCAACGTCCTGACTTTC.

The chain couples TRBV27 to TRBJ1-2; 8 bases match TRBD1. Germline CDR1 MNHEY, CDR2 SMNVEV (reference sequence). The V segment lost 2 bases and the J segment 6 bases; nucleotides outside the gene matches: 5. The CDR3 consists of 14 residues. In nucleotides, the CDR3 is TGTGCCAGCAGTTTACTCCCGACAGGGGATGGCTACACCTTC. This codes for CASSLLPTGDGYTF.